The clone carrying this T cell receptor beta chain has only a few counts. What it recognizes is unknown. This entry is derived from a study of immune evolution from preneoplasia to lung adenocarcinoma. Points from the study as a whole: Later-stage lesions seemingly showed higher T cell density and diversity than normal lung. From normal lung to invasive adenocarcinoma, top clone frequencies appeared to decrease.

Resections took place in Japan or China from about 2014 to 2017. Assay: immunoSEQ multiplex PCR; the TCRdb copy retains only in-frame clones and omits some. The repertoire has around 3,500 clones, about three quarters of them found once; the top ten carry 11% to 15%. The receptor comes from a person aged 55-79 years with lung adenocarcinoma. The sample consisted of FFPE minimally invasive lung adenocarcinoma tissue.

The CDR3 DNA reads as TGTGCCAGTAGTCCCCCAAGGGCGGGAGGGCCAGGGGGTGAGCAGTTCTTC. Its translation is CASSPPRAGGPGGEQFF. This chain joins TRBV19 and TRBJ2-1; 9 nucleotides match TRBD2. In germline, CDR1 is LNHDA, CDR2 SQIVND (reference sequence). The V segment lost 5 bases and the J segment 9 bases; nucleotides outside the gene matches: 17. The CDR3 length is 17 residues.